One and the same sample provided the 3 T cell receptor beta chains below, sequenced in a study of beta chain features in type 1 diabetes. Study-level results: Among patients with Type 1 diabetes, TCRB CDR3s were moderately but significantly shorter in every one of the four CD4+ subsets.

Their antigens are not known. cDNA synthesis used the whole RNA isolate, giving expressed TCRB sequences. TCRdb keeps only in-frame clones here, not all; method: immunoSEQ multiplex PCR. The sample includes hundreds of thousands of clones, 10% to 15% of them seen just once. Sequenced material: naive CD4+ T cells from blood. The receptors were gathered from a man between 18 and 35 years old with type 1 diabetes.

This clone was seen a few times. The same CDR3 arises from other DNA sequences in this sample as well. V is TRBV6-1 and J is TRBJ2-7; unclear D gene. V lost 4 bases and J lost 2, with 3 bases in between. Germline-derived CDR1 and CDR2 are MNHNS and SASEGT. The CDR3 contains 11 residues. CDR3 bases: TGTGCCAGCAGTGCTACCTACGAGCAGTACTTC. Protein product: CASSATYEQYF.

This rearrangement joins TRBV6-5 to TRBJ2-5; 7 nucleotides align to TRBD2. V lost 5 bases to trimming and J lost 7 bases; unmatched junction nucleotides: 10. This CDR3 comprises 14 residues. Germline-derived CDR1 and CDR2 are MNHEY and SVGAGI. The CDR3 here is CASSPGLPHGTQYF. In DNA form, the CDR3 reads TGTGCCAGCAGTCCGGGACTACCCCATGGGACCCAGTACTTC.

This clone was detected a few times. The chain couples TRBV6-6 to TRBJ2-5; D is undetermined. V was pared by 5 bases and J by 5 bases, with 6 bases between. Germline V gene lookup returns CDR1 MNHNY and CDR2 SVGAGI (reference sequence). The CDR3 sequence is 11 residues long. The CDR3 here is CASSAGETQYF. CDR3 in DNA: TGTGCCAGCAGTGCCGGGGAGACCCAGTACTTC.